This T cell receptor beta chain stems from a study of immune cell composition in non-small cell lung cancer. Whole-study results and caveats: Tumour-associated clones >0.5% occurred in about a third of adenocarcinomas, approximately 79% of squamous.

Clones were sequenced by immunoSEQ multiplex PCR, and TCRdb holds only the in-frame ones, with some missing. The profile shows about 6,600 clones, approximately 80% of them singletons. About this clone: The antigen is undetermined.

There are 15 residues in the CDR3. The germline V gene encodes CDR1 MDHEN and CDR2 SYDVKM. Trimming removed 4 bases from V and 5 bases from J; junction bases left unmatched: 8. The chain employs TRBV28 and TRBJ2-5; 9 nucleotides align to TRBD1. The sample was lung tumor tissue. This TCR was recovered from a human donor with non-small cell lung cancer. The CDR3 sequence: CASSSNRGRRETQYF. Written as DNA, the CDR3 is TGTGCCAGCAGTTCCAACAGGGGGCGCCGGGAGACCCAGTACTTC.